This TCR beta chain was recorded in a study of shared clonotypes between healthy human individuals. As for the study in general: Each donor contributed plates that comprised three CD4 naive, three CD4 memory, two CD8 naive and one CD8 memory. Overall study results and limits: Generation probabilities were higher for clonotypes shared across all four sorted-subset donors than for unshared ones. Having only a few donors restricted how much genetic and exposure-history diversity was captured.

Of note for this clone: Antigen unknown.

Using immunoSEQ multiplex PCR, the repertoire was profiled, and TCRdb retains in-frame clones only, with some absent. Of about 1 million clones listed, around 76% are singletons. Caucasian adults residing in Nashville, Tennessee made up all the donors. Looked up from germline, CDR1 is DFQATT and CDR2 is SNEGSKA (reference sequence). The CDR3 is 11 amino acids. The ends were cut back, 7 bases at V and 4 bases at J, with 9 bases in the middle. The sequenced sample was memory CD4+ T cells sorted from blood. Subset denoted: CD45RA-negative fraction. The chain uses TRBV20-1 and TRBJ2-3; D is ambiguous. This clonotype originated in a man between 18 and 29 years old in good health. DNA for the CDR3: TGCAGTGGCCTTAGGGCAGATACGCAGTATTTT. Protein sequence: CSGLRADTQYF.